These T cell receptor beta chains were read from a single sample in a study of shared clonotypes between healthy human individuals. TCRdb's table, derived via immunoSEQ multiplex PCR, lists solely in-frame clones and lacks some. This table has fewer than 850,000 clones, about two thirds appearing once. Sequenced material: memory CD4+ T cells sorted from blood. These receptors were obtained from a woman under 40 in good health. Both conserved end residues are part of each CDR3. The D gene is left open where the match is weak. Clone size is not always given. Where it is, it says once, few, many or a class for expanded clones.

j_gene	v_gene	abundance	d_gene	CDR3aa	CDR3nt
TRBJ1-4	TRBV2	-	-	CASSVVGTRNEKLFF	TGTGCCAGCAGTGTAGTTGGGACAAGAAATGAAAAACTGTTTTTT
TRBJ2-3	TRBV28	-	TRBD1	CASNSRGDTQYF	TGTGCCAGCAATTCCAGGGGGGATACGCAGTATTTT
TRBJ2-3	TRBV5-5	-	-	CASSFGWAVSTDTQYF	TGTGCCAGCAGCTTCGGCTGGGCGGTCAGCACAGATACGCAGTATTTT
TRBJ2-7	TRBV5-6	-	TRBD1	CASSLPGTGGAGEQYF	TGTGCCAGCAGCTTGCCCGGGACAGGAGGCGCGGGCGAGCAGTACTTC
TRBJ2-7	TRBV7-9	-	-	CASSPQGDSYEQYF	TGTGCCAGCAGCCCCCAGGGCGATTCCTACGAGCAGTACTTC
TRBJ2-5	TRBV5-1	-	TRBD2	CASSGLAGLQETQYF	TGCGCCAGCAGCGGGTTAGCGGGCCTACAAGAGACCCAGTACTTC
TRBJ2-3	TRBV6-1	-	TRBD2	CASGGLAGLTDTQYF	TGTGCCAGCGGCGGGCTAGCGGGACTCACAGATACGCAGTATTTT
TRBJ2-1	TRBV5-1	-	-	CASSLAPTIGEQFF	TGCGCCAGCAGCTTGGCACCCACGATCGGTGAGCAGTTCTTC
TRBJ2-7	TRBV2	-	TRBD2	CASRRLGTSNSF	TGTGCCAGCCGCAGGCTCGGGACTAGCAATTCTTTC
TRBJ1-2	TRBV18	-	TRBD1	CASSPATGPNYGYTF	TGTGCCAGCTCACCGGCGACAGGGCCTAACTATGGCTACACCTTC
TRBJ2-5	TRBV30	-	-	CAWGSGIRETQYF	TGTGCCTGGGGTTCAGGGATTCGGGAGACCCAGTACTTC
TRBJ2-3	TRBV28	-	-	CASRKRRGTDTQYF	TGTGCCAGCAGGAAGAGGCGGGGCACAGATACGCAGTATTTT
TRBJ1-5	TRBV19	few	-	CASSIKGNQPQHF	TGTGCCAGTAGTATTAAGGGCAATCAGCCCCAGCATTTT
TRBJ1-5	TRBV19	once	-	CASSPTFPTGGWMRNQPQHF	TGTGCCAGTAGTCCAACCTTTCCCACGGGAGGGTGGATGCGCAATCAGCCCCAGCATTTT
TRBJ2-1	TRBV2	-	-	CASTGQLYNEQFF	TGTGCCAGTACCGGACAGCTCTACAATGAGCAGTTCTTC
TRBJ2-1	TRBV7-3	once	TRBD2	CASSPSSGEYNEQFF	TGTGCCAGCAGCCCCTCTAGCGGAGAATACAATGAGCAGTTCTTC
TRBJ2-1	TRBV7-2	once	-	CASSLAFQGSYNEQFF	TGTGCCAGCAGCTTAGCCTTTCAGGGCTCCTACAATGAGCAGTTCTTC
TRBJ2-1	TRBV18	-	-	CASSSSPTETEQFF	TGTGCCAGCTCGAGCAGCCCGACTGAAACTGAGCAGTTCTTC
TRBJ1-4	TRBV7-9	few	-	CASSDQVGDPYEKLFF	TGTGCCAGCAGCGACCAGGTGGGAGATCCCTATGAAAAACTGTTTTTT